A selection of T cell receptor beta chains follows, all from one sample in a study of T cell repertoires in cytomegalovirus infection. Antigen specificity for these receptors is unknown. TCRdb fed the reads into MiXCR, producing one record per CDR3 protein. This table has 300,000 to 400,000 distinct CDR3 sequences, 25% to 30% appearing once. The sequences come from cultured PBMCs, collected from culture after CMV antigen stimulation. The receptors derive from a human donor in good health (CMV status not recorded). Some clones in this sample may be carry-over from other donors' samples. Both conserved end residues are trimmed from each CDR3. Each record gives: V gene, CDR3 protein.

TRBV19	ASTPDRLANTGELF
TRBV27	ASSVLGKAPLH
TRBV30	AWSVPRTGANTGELF
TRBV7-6	ASSAIQGDSRFYEQY
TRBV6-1	ASSEVGEANYGYT
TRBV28	ASSLAGNGNTIY
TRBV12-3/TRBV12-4	ASSSTGTVNNEQF
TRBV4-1	ASSRLQGDSGNTIY
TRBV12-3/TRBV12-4	ASSSYGGNTEAF
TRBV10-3	AISVGGTKETQY
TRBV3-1	ASSPGTGITDTQY
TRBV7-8	ASSSQGPTGEQY
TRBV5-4	ASSLGGEINQPQH
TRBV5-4	ASSPSGGREKLF
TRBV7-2	ASSPSSWTGGARRTEAF
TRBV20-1	SAHEGQEGYT
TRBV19	ASSADREGANVLT
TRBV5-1	ASSPGGRLNTEAF
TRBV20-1	SASRQGTAYEQY
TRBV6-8	ASSSTGGRETQY
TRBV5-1	ASSLEPGQGAGQPQH
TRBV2	ASSEIGDNTDTQY
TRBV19	ATGRTEYNQPQH
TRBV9	PSSVLPTSSYEQY
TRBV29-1	SVGETANEKLF
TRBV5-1	ASSLDEYRTSIPYEQY
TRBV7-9	ASSLGPKGKNTEAF
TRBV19	ASSIYGRDSVNTEAF
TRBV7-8	ASSFREGRAETQY
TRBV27	ASSLDSSYTGELF
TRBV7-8	ASSLWTSLAGNTIY
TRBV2	ASSEQGLDQETQY
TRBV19	ASSIGGRAVTEAF
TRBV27	ASSLNPTVVYEQY
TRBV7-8	ASSLALGSGQETQY
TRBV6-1	ASRITDRDYGYT
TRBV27	ASSFGPGQDEQY
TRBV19	ASRTQGTNTGELF
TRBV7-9	ASSLASGKSGEQY
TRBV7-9	ASSFLDTEAF
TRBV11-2	ASKTGAIYNEQF
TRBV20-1	SATPTSEETQY
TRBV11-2	ASSPRLAGALRSSYNEQF
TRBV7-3	ASSRTGSGTGELF
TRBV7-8	ASSRSATSYNEQF
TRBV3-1	ASSQGTTHYSNQPQH
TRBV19	ASSIDSSYEQY
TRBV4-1	ASSQVGSRGANVLT
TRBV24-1	ATSDSSGRATDTQY
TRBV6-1	ASTSGVYGYT
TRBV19	ASRLQGSQETQY
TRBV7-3	ASSLTLPGGNIQY
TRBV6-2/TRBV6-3	ASSYQPTGGWNTEAF
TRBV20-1	SARDEAGGGLPYEQY
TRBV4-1	ASSLKTGGFTEAF
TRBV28	ASRAPSSGGGTQY
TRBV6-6	ASSGTGGRQNYEQY